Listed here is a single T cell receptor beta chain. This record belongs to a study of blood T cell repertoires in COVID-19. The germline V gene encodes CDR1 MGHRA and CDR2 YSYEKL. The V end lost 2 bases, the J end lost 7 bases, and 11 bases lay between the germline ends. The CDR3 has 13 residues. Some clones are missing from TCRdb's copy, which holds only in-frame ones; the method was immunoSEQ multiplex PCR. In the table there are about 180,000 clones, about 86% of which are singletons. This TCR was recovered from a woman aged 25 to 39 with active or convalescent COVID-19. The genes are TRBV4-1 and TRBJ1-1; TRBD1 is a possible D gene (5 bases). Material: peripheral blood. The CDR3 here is CASSQTGTSEAFF. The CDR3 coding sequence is TGCGCCAGCAGCCAAACCGGGACTAGTGAAGCTTTCTTT.